This is a list of T cell receptor beta chains from one sample in a study of graft-versus-host responses after intestinal transplantation. No antigens are known for them. Clones were read by immunoSEQ multiplex PCR, and TCRdb kept only the in-frame ones, dropping some. This table has more than 65,000 clones, about 90% appearing once. Sequenced here: unstimulated CD8+ T cells sorted from spleen or lymph node cells, sampled before intestinal transplant. These TCRs come from a human donor who received an intestinal transplant. Each CDR3 is given with its conserved first and last residue. Fields, in order: J gene, D gene, clone size, V gene, CDR3 protein, CDR3 DNA. D genes are given only for firm matches. Size values are once, few and many counts, or a class for expanded clones, and some rows have none.

J gene: TRBJ1-4
D gene: .
clone size: once
V gene: TRBV19
CDR3 protein: CASKGRDNEKLFF
CDR3 DNA: TGTGCCAGTAAGGGGCGGGATAATGAAAAACTGTTTTTT

J gene: TRBJ2-1
D gene: TRBD2
clone size: .
V gene: TRBV6-1
CDR3 protein: CASSEFWRGVGEQFF
CDR3 DNA: TGTGCCAGCAGTGAATTTTGGCGGGGGGTCGGTGAGCAGTTCTTC

J gene: TRBJ2-7
D gene: TRBD1
clone size: once
V gene: TRBV27
CDR3 protein: CASSHGQGAYEQYF
CDR3 DNA: TGTGCCAGCAGTCACGGACAGGGAGCCTACGAGCAGTACTTC

J gene: TRBJ2-7
D gene: .
clone size: .
V gene: TRBV7-8
CDR3 protein: CASSLARAATYEQYF
CDR3 DNA: TGTGCCAGCAGCTTAGCGCGGGCAGCTACCTACGAGCAGTACTTC

J gene: TRBJ2-2
D gene: .
clone size: .
V gene: TRBV7-9
CDR3 protein: CASSSVNTGELFF
CDR3 DNA: TGTGCCAGCAGCTCCGTTAACACCGGGGAGCTGTTTTTT

J gene: TRBJ2-5
D gene: TRBD1
clone size: .
V gene: TRBV6-1
CDR3 protein: CASSWDRAETQYF
CDR3 DNA: TGTGCCAGCAGTTGGGACAGGGCAGAGACCCAGTACTTC

J gene: TRBJ1-2
D gene: .
clone size: .
V gene: TRBV12-1
CDR3 protein: CASSFGFRTVYGYTF
CDR3 DNA: TGTGCCAGCAGCTTTGGGTTCAGGACAGTCTATGGCTACACCTTC

J gene: TRBJ1-1
D gene: TRBD1
clone size: .
V gene: TRBV19
CDR3 protein: CTQGGGTREAFF
CDR3 DNA: TGTACTCAAGGGGGCGGAACGCGAGAAGCTTTCTTT

J gene: TRBJ1-5
D gene: TRBD1
clone size: .
V gene: TRBV28
CDR3 protein: CANGQGRQPQHF
CDR3 DNA: TGTGCCAACGGACAGGGGAGACAGCCCCAGCATTTT

J gene: TRBJ2-7
D gene: .
clone size: .
V gene: TRBV7-9
CDR3 protein: CASSLVSGWYEQYF
CDR3 DNA: TGTGCCAGCAGCTTAGTTTCGGGTTGGTACGAGCAGTACTTC

J gene: TRBJ1-6
D gene: .
clone size: .
V gene: TRBV6-1
CDR3 protein: CASSDGNSPLHF
CDR3 DNA: TGTGCCAGCAGTGACGGGAATTCACCCCTCCACTTT

J gene: TRBJ1-1
D gene: .
clone size: once
V gene: TRBV19
CDR3 protein: CASSIQATNTEAFF
CDR3 DNA: TGTGCCAGTAGTATACAGGCCACGAACACTGAAGCTTTCTTT

J gene: TRBJ2-7
D gene: .
clone size: .
V gene: TRBV2
CDR3 protein: CASSPAGTHPPNEQYF
CDR3 DNA: TGTGCCAGCAGTCCGGCGGGGACCCACCCCCCCAACGAGCAGTACTTC

J gene: TRBJ2-3
D gene: TRBD1
clone size: .
V gene: TRBV5-5
CDR3 protein: CASRDGTGSGTDTQYF
CDR3 DNA: TGTGCCAGCAGGGACGGGACAGGGTCGGGCACAGATACGCAGTATTTT

J gene: TRBJ2-1
D gene: .
clone size: .
V gene: TRBV7-7
CDR3 protein: CASSLAGGTDEQFF
CDR3 DNA: TGTGCTAGCAGCTTAGCTGGAGGCACGGATGAGCAGTTCTTC

J gene: TRBJ1-1
D gene: .
clone size: .
V gene: TRBV14
CDR3 protein: CASSLVGTEAFF
CDR3 DNA: TGTGCCAGCAGCCTAGTCGGCACTGAAGCTTTCTTT

J gene: TRBJ2-3
D gene: TRBD2
clone size: .
V gene: TRBV5-4
CDR3 protein: CASSSGGGPTDTQYF
CDR3 DNA: TGTGCCAGCAGCTCGGGGGGGGGCCCCACAGATACGCAGTATTTT

J gene: TRBJ2-1
D gene: .
clone size: few
V gene: TRBV7-8
CDR3 protein: CASSFVRPPHEQFF
CDR3 DNA: TGTGCCAGCAGCTTCGTCAGGCCTCCCCATGAGCAGTTCTTC

J gene: TRBJ2-1
D gene: TRBD2
clone size: .
V gene: TRBV13
CDR3 protein: CASSYGGFEQFF
CDR3 DNA: TGTGCCAGCAGCTACGGGGGGTTTGAGCAGTTCTTC

J gene: TRBJ1-2
D gene: .
clone size: .
V gene: TRBV19
CDR3 protein: CASSIAQVPNYGYTF
CDR3 DNA: TGTGCCAGTAGTATAGCACAGGTTCCAAACTATGGCTACACCTTC

J gene: TRBJ1-1
D gene: .
clone size: .
V gene: TRBV28
CDR3 protein: CASSLRIGRQDTEAFF
CDR3 DNA: TGTGCCAGCAGTTTAAGGATCGGCAGACAAGACACTGAAGCTTTCTTT

J gene: TRBJ2-2
D gene: .
clone size: .
V gene: TRBV6-4
CDR3 protein: CASSELQNTGELFF
CDR3 DNA: TGTGCCAGCAGTGAACTTCAGAACACCGGGGAGCTGTTTTTT

J gene: TRBJ2-7
D gene: .
clone size: once
V gene: TRBV5-5
CDR3 protein: CASSIEDGTYEQYF
CDR3 DNA: TGTGCCAGCAGTATCGAAGACGGGACCTACGAGCAGTACTTC

J gene: TRBJ1-1
D gene: .
clone size: .
V gene: TRBV5-6
CDR3 protein: CASSTTDLNTEAFF
CDR3 DNA: TGTGCCAGCAGCACGACAGACCTGAACACTGAAGCTTTCTTT

J gene: TRBJ2-1
D gene: TRBD2
clone size: .
V gene: TRBV6-6
CDR3 protein: CAILLAGGNNEQFF
CDR3 DNA: TGTGCCATACTTTTAGCGGGGGGGAACAATGAGCAGTTCTTC

J gene: TRBJ1-2
D gene: .
clone size: .
V gene: TRBV29-1
CDR3 protein: CSVRRGGYGYTF
CDR3 DNA: TGCAGCGTTAGGAGGGGGGGCTATGGCTACACCTTC

J gene: TRBJ2-5
D gene: .
clone size: .
V gene: TRBV9
CDR3 protein: CASSVLPGSQETQYF
CDR3 DNA: TGTGCCAGCAGCGTACTTCCGGGGAGCCAAGAGACCCAGTACTTC

J gene: TRBJ2-2
D gene: .
clone size: .
V gene: TRBV27
CDR3 protein: CASRSGANTGELFF
CDR3 DNA: TGTGCCAGCAGGTCAGGGGCGAACACCGGGGAGCTGTTTTTT

J gene: TRBJ2-1
D gene: TRBD2
clone size: .
V gene: TRBV4-1
CDR3 protein: CASSQEGPAGGNEQFF
CDR3 DNA: TGCGCCAGCAGCCAAGAGGGGCCTGCGGGGGGGAATGAGCAGTTCTTC

J gene: TRBJ1-1
D gene: TRBD1
clone size: .
V gene: TRBV10-3
CDR3 protein: CAIRPTGDSMNTEAFF
CDR3 DNA: TGTGCCATCAGGCCGACAGGGGACTCTATGAACACTGAAGCTTTCTTT

J gene: TRBJ1-2
D gene: .
clone size: .
V gene: TRBV19
CDR3 protein: CASSPGEGPYGYTF
CDR3 DNA: TGTGCCAGTAGTCCGGGTGAGGGTCCCTATGGCTACACCTTC

J gene: TRBJ2-7
D gene: .
clone size: once
V gene: TRBV9
CDR3 protein: CASSPRGAAYEQYF
CDR3 DNA: TGTGCCAGCAGCCCCCGGGGGGCCGCCTACGAGCAGTACTTC